These 21 T cell receptor beta chains share one sample of origin, sequenced in a study of regulatory T cells in long-lasting Graves disease (dated by TCRdb to the early 2020s). Read against the paper, the sample's time point label means: newly diagnosed GD, antithyroid drugs for less than 3 months. For both TCR sequencing and RNA sequencing, RNA was extracted from PBMCs in TRIzol. Receptor amplification or capture employed multiplex PCR. The run used an Illumina HiSeq 4000. CDR3 regions were amplified by Arm-PCR with iRepertoire HTBI primers to construct TCR beta libraries. Clones were called with MiXCR by TCRdb after fastp trimmed the public reads at Q25, and only in-frame beta chains were retained. Rows are combined by CDR3 protein, so each entry shows the most common genes and DNA. Here the sample has approximately 210,000 distinct CDR3 sequences; around 19% occur a single time. The ten top clones hold approximately 20% of the sample.

The input for sequencing was peripheral blood mononuclear cells (PBMCs), taken at new diagnosis, from a patient treated with antithyroid drugs. The receptor source for this set is a female donor with Graves disease.

This clonotype has only a few counts. The CDR3 protein is CASSVSGGTNYGYTF. Here the CDR3 DNA reads TGTGCCAGCAGTGTTTCAGGGGGGACCAACTATGGCTACACCTTC. This chain joins TRBV6-1 and TRBJ1-2, with 7 bases fitting TRBD1. Per germline, CDR1 MNHNS and CDR2 SASEGT. V lost 4 bases to trimming and J lost 2 bases; unmatched junction nucleotides: 7. The CDR3 runs to 15 residues.

This clonotype was seen many times. The V gene is TRBV30, the J gene TRBJ2-6, with unresolved D. Trimming removed 4 bases at V and 0 bases at J, with 4 bases between. Germline V gene sequence: CDR1 GTSNPN, CDR2 SVGIG (reference sequence). The CDR3 sequence is 13 residues long. CDR3 sequence: CAWKVSGANVLTF. CDR3 sequence (DNA): TGTGCCTGGAAGGTCTCTGGGGCCAACGTCCTGACTTTC.

Ten or more counts support this clonotype. The J gene is TRBJ2-3, the V gene TRBV24-1; D is uncertain. Germline V gene lookup returns CDR1 KGHDR and CDR2 SFDVKD. Trimming removed 2 bases from V and 1 base from J, with 12 bases in between. CDR3 length: 16 residues. CDR3 sequence: CATSDWRSDGTDTQYF. The CDR3 DNA reads TGTGCCACCAGTGATTGGCGCTCGGACGGCACAGATACGCAGTATTTT.

This chain links TRBV14 with TRBJ1-3; D gene ambiguous. Germline V gene data show CDR1 as SGHDN and CDR2 as FVKESK. The CDR3 is made up of 13 amino acids. V lost 1 base, J lost 5 bases, and 6 bases lay in between. CDR3 loop: CASSQVGRNTIYF. CDR3 sequence (DNA): TGTGCCAGCAGCCAAGTAGGCAGAAACACCATATATTTT.

This clonotype was seen many times. This rearrangement joins TRBV20-1 to TRBJ2-1; 11 nucleotides line up with TRBD2. The CDR3 consists of 15 residues. Germline V gene lookup returns CDR1 DFQATT and CDR2 SNEGSKA (reference sequence). Unmatched junction bases numbered 3, after V lost 4 bases and J lost 1 base. The CDR3, as DNA: TGCAGTGCTAATCTAGCGGGAGGTTCCTACAATGAGCAGTTCTTC. Translated: CSANLAGGSYNEQFF.

This clonotype occurred a few times. This chain connects TRBV4-2 to TRBJ1-1; D uncertain. Germline assignment: CDR1 LGHNA and CDR2 YNFKEQ. Trimming removed 4 bases at V and 7 bases at J, with 13 bases between. The CDR3 runs to 13 residues. The CDR3 protein is CASSRHSVVEAFF. The CDR3, as DNA: TGTGCCAGCAGCCGGCACTCGGTGGTTGAAGCTTTCTTT.

The table lists this clonotype with many counts. The final CDR3 position lacks the conserved phenylalanine or tryptophan, pointing to a likely read error. V is TRBV19 and J is TRBJ2-5; D not resolved. Trimming pared 1 base from V and 2 bases from J, leaving 8 bases between. Germline V gives CDR1 LNHDA, CDR2 SQIVND (reference sequence). This CDR3 comprises 14 residues. The CDR3: CASSIGGQQETQYL. The CDR3 bases are TGTGCCAGTAGTATAGGTGGGCAGCAAGAGACCCAGTACCTC.

In this sample, this clonotype turned up many times. The genes are TRBV20-1 and TRBJ1-1, with a possible D match to TRBD1 (5 bases). CDR3 length: 13 amino acids. V was trimmed by 3 bases and J by 0 bases, leaving 8 bases between them. From germline, CDR1 is DFQATT and CDR2 SNEGSKA (reference sequence). CDR3 amino acids: CSASRTLNTEAFF. CDR3 coding DNA: TGCAGTGCTAGTCGGACACTGAACACTGAAGCTTTCTTT.

This clonotype occurred once. It may be a read error: a sequence one base away is much more abundant. This likely comes from a read error, as the CDR3 has no conserved phenylalanine or tryptophan at its end. The DNA is left out, because the CDR3 cannot be placed on it with certainty; the CDR3 is given as TCRdb lists it. V is TRBV11-2 and J is TRBJ2-7; TRBD2 was called by the table and not checked on the DNA. The germline V gene encodes CDR1 SGHAT and CDR2 FQNNGV. The CDR3 is 12 amino acids long, termini counted. The CDR3: CASSLSSGRGNL.

This clonotype was detected ten times or more. The chain has TRBV30 and TRBJ2-3; 10 positions agree with TRBD2. The CDR3 is 15 residues long. CDR1 and CDR2 (germline): GTSNPN, SVGIG (reference sequence). With V trimmed by 2 bases and J by 3 bases, 5 bases remained unmatched. The CDR3 DNA follows: TGTGCCTGGAGTCTCGGGACTAGCGCGACAGATACGCAGTATTTT. Its protein product is CAWSLGTSATDTQYF.

This clonotype has ten or more counts. The rearrangement joins TRBV28 to TRBJ2-1; 10 bases map to TRBD2. Germline V gene data show CDR1 as MDHEN and CDR2 as SYDVKM. Trimming removed 5 bases from V and 0 bases from J; junction bases left unmatched: 4. The CDR3 extends over 16 amino acids. The CDR3 loop reads CASSRLAGGSYNEQFF. The CDR3 DNA reads as TGTGCCAGCAGTAGGTTAGCGGGAGGCTCCTACAATGAGCAGTTCTTC.

This clonotype was detected many times. The chain uses TRBV20-1 and TRBJ2-7; TRBD2 agrees at 13 bases. In germline, CDR1 is DFQATT, CDR2 SNEGSKA (reference sequence). Trimming took 6 bases from V and 3 from J; bases not matched to a gene: 14. The CDR3 sequence is 17 residues long. The CDR3 sequence: CSASGTSGKLSVYEQYF. CDR3 nucleotide sequence: TGCAGTGCGTCCGGGACTAGCGGGAAGTTGTCGGTCTACGAGCAGTACTTC.

This clonotype has just a few counts. In DNA form, the CDR3 reads TGTGCCAGTAAGGGAAGGACAGGGACCACAGATACGCAGTATTTT. Its protein product is CASKGRTGTTDTQYF. The gene calls are TRBV19 and TRBJ2-3, with 8 bases lining up with TRBD1. The V gene's germline CDR1 is LNHDA and CDR2 SQIVND (reference sequence). The CDR3 sequence is 15 residues long. J was trimmed by 2 bases and V by 7 bases; bases with no gene match: 8.

This clonotype appeared many times. The chain joins TRBV7-9 to TRBJ1-1; D gene ambiguous. CDR1 SEHNR and CDR2 FQNEAQ come from the germline V gene (reference sequence). V was clipped by 2 bases and J by 0 bases, with 7 bases between them. The CDR3 length is 14 residues. This CDR3 is CASSLSTLNTEAFF. The CDR3 nucleotides are TGTGCCAGCAGCTTAAGTACGCTGAACACTGAAGCTTTCTTT.

This clonotype was seen more than once but under ten times. The gene calls are TRBV30 and TRBJ2-1; 8 bases line up with TRBD2. Per germline, CDR1 GTSNPN and CDR2 SVGIG (reference sequence). The CDR3 is made up of 14 amino acids. Trimming at V came to 8 bases and at J to 9 bases, leaving 15 bases not matched to a gene. The CDR3 DNA reads as TGTGCCCGGGGCTATGGAGCGGGAGTGACTGAGCAGTTCTTC. Translation: CARGYGAGVTEQFF. The full variable domain, rest sourced from reference TRBV30 and TRBJ2-1, is SQTIHQWPATLVQPVGSPLSLECTVEGTSNPNLYWYRQAAGRGLQLLFYSVGIGQISSEVPQNLSASRPQDRQFILSSKKLLLSDSGFYLCARGYGAGVTEQFFGPGTRLTVL.

This clonotype was picked up many times. The gene calls are TRBV2 and TRBJ1-6; TRBD1 matches at 10 bases. CDR3 length: 15 residues. V was clipped by 6 bases and J by 8 bases; unmatched bases: 7. Germline V gene lookup returns CDR1 SNHLY and CDR2 FYNNEI. In DNA form, the CDR3 reads TGTGCCAGCAGGGAGACAGGGGGCGCGGATTCACCCCTCCACTTT. It specifies CASRETGGADSPLHF. Using reference TRBV2 and TRBJ1-6 for the parts outside the CDR3, the full variable domain is EPEVTQTPSHQVTQMGQEVILRCVPISNHLYFYWYRQILGQKVEFLVSFYNNEISEKSEIFDDQFSVERPDGSNFTLKIRSTKLEDSAMYFCASRETGGADSPLHFGNGTRLTVT.

This chain links TRBV7-2 with TRBJ2-5, with TRBD2 identical over 9 bases. The V and J ends lost 4 bases and 7 bases, in that order; junction bases with no gene match: 4. Germline values: CDR1 SGHTA, CDR2 FQGNSA. This CDR3 contains 13 residues. The CDR3 is CASSSSGMGTQYF. As DNA, the CDR3 is TGTGCCAGCAGCTCTAGCGGGATGGGGACCCAGTACTTC. Using reference TRBV7-2 and TRBJ2-5 for the parts outside the CDR3, the full variable domain is GAGVSQSPSNKVTEKGKDVELRCDPISGHTALYWYRQSLGQGLEFLIYFQGNSAPDKSGLPSDRFSAERTGGSVSTLTIQRTQQEDSAVYLCASSSSGMGTQYFGPGTRLLVL.

This clonotype was observed many times. V gene TRBV18 combines with J gene TRBJ1-1; 8 nucleotides match TRBD1. Germline V gene lookup returns CDR1 KGHSH and CDR2 LQKENI. V shed 6 bases and J 2 bases; nucleotides not matched to a gene: 8. The CDR3 spans 15 residues. The CDR3 DNA reads TGTGCCAGCTCTCGCCCCGGGACAGGAAACACTGAAGCTTTCTTT. Its translation: CASSRPGTGNTEAFF.

This clonotype was counted ten times or more. The V gene is TRBV7-8, the J gene TRBJ2-1; TRBD2 is a possible D gene (6 bases). CDR1 and CDR2 from the germline V gene are SGHVS and FQNEAQ. V shed 1 base and J shed 4 bases, with 11 bases lying between them. CDR3 length equals 15 residues. The CDR3 coding sequence is TGTGCCAGCAGCTTAGGGGGTAGCGGATACAATGAGCAGTTCTTC. Protein sequence: CASSLGGSGYNEQFF.

This clonotype occurred many times. This chain uses TRBV28 with TRBJ1-2; D is unclear. Germline V CDR1 and CDR2: MDHEN, SYDVKM. The CDR3 extends over 12 amino acids. V dropped 5 bases and J dropped 4 bases, with 8 bases sitting between them. CDR3 nucleotides: TGTGCCAGCAGTGCCGCAGGCTATGGCTACACCTTC. Protein product: CASSAAGYGYTF.

The sample holds many counts of this clonotype. The CDR3 loop is CSASGTGGYSPLHF. Written as DNA, the CDR3 is TGCAGTGCTTCAGGGACAGGGGGCTATTCACCCCTCCACTTT. The genes are TRBV20-1 and TRBJ1-6; 12 bases line up with TRBD1. Trimming cost V 5 bases and J 8 bases; bases outside gene matches: 4. The CDR3 totals 14 residues. In germline, CDR1 is DFQATT, CDR2 SNEGSKA (reference sequence).